These T cell receptor beta chains were read from a single sample in a study of siplizumab effects on memory and regulatory T cells. For these TCRs, the target antigens are not known. The method was immunoSEQ multiplex PCR; TCRdb's version includes in-frame clones alone and lacks a portion of them. This sample yields fewer than 8,500 clones, of which roughly 35% are seen a single time; more than 5% belongs to the top ten. Sequencing was done on a sample of CFSE-low (dividing) CD8+ T cells sorted from an allogeneic mixed lymphocyte reaction. The receptors come from a human donor in good health; the cells came from an allogeneic mixed lymphocyte reaction. Both conserved end residues are part of each CDR3. Fields, in order: J gene, D gene, V gene, clone size, CDR3 protein, CDR3 DNA. D genes are given only for firm matches. Clone size, where shown, is once, few, many, or a class for clones that have expanded.

TRBJ2-1 TRBD2 TRBV7-9 NA CASSPTSGRAIEQFF TGTGCCAGCAGCCCGACTAGCGGGAGGGCCATCGAGCAGTTCTTC
TRBJ2-7 NA TRBV27 few CASSLGSFGDEQYF TGTGCCAGCAGTTTAGGTAGCTTCGGCGACGAGCAGTACTTC
TRBJ2-7 TRBD1 TRBV6-6 few CASSYSSQGDEQYF TGTGCCAGCAGTTACTCGTCACAGGGGGACGAGCAGTACTTC
TRBJ2-7 TRBD1 TRBV4-2 NA CASSWDRESYEQYF TGTGCCAGCAGCTGGGACAGGGAATCCTACGAGCAGTACTTC
TRBJ2-2 TRBD2 TRBV5-6 few CASSIGLAGVKTGELFF TGTGCCAGCAGCATAGGACTAGCGGGAGTAAAGACCGGGGAGCTGTTTTTT
TRBJ2-1 NA TRBV7-3 medium-sized CASSLGRSEQFF TGTGCCAGCAGCTTAGGACGGAGTGAGCAGTTCTTC
TRBJ2-7 TRBD2 TRBV29-1 NA CSVEWREGLSYEQYF TGCAGCGTTGAGTGGCGGGAGGGCCTCTCCTACGAGCAGTACTTC
TRBJ1-5 NA TRBV7-9 few CASSSDLGYQPQHF TGTGCCAGCAGCTCCGACCTGGGCTATCAGCCCCAGCATTTT
TRBJ2-7 TRBD1 TRBV7-9 few CASSLSPLTGEEQYF TGTGCCAGCAGCTTATCTCCGTTGACAGGGGAAGAGCAGTACTTC
TRBJ1-2 NA TRBV29-1 NA CSHKLQGGYTF TGCAGCCACAAACTCCAGGGAGGCTACACCTTC
TRBJ2-3 TRBD2 TRBV7-9 few CASSLFSGGSTDTQYF TGTGCCAGCAGCCTGTTTAGCGGGGGCAGCACAGATACGCAGTATTTT
TRBJ1-5 TRBD1 TRBV4-1 NA CASSQDLGRGENQPQHF TGCGCCAGCAGCCAAGATCTCGGCAGGGGGGAGAATCAGCCCCAGCATTTT
TRBJ2-7 NA TRBV5-1 NA CASSPGLAYEQYF TGCGCCAGCAGCCCCGGACTTGCCTACGAGCAGTACTTC
TRBJ2-2 TRBD2 TRBV27 NA CASSISSGANTGEPFF TGTGCCAGCAGTATCTCTAGCGGGGCGAACACCGGGGAGCCGTTTTTT
TRBJ2-7 NA TRBV27 NA CASSPFERGGNYEQYF TGTGCCAGCAGTCCTTTTGAAAGGGGGGGAAACTACGAGCAGTACTTC
TRBJ2-7 TRBD2 TRBV19 medium-sized CASSNRGGSSYEQYF TGTGCCAGTAGTAACCGTGGCGGGAGCTCCTACGAGCAGTACTTC
TRBJ2-5 NA TRBV9 NA CASSVGEVPQETQYF TGTGCCAGCAGCGTAGGTGAGGTCCCCCAAGAGACCCAGTACTTC
TRBJ1-1 NA TRBV29-1 medium-sized CSVLGQNTEAFF TGCAGCGTTCTCGGGCAGAACACTGAAGCTTTCTTT
TRBJ1-2 NA TRBV7-3 medium-sized CASSQDGNYGYTF TGTGCCAGCAGCCAAGACGGCAACTATGGCTACACCTTC
TRBJ2-7 NA TRBV6-8 NA CASSYVVVYEQYF TGTGCCAGCAGTTACGTAGTAGTCTACGAGCAGTACTTC
TRBJ1-1 NA TRBV4-1 NA CASSPTQRNTEAFF TGCGCCAGCAGCCCTACCCAAAGAAACACTGAAGCTTTCTTT
TRBJ2-7 TRBD1 TRBV2 medium-sized CASSGDRDYEQYF TGTGCCAGCAGCGGAGACAGGGACTACGAGCAGTACTTC
TRBJ2-3 TRBD2 TRBV6-5 medium-sized CASRPGLAGNTQYF TGTGCCAGCAGACCGGGACTAGCGGGAAATACGCAGTATTTT
TRBJ2-7 NA TRBV6-6 NA CASSYSKSGSEQYF TGTGCCAGCAGCTATTCTAAATCGGGGAGCGAGCAGTACTTC
TRBJ1-1 NA TRBV7-8 NA CASSTPDLNTEAFF TGTGCCAGCTCGACACCGGATTTGAACACTGAAGCTTTCTTT
TRBJ2-7 NA TRBV7-9 medium-sized CASTQGLRNPEQYF TGTGCCAGCACCCAAGGACTGCGCAACCCGGAGCAGTACTTC
TRBJ1-1 NA TRBV28 NA CASSLYRANTEAFF TGTGCCAGCAGCCTCTACAGGGCGAACACTGAAGCTTTCTTT
TRBJ2-7 NA TRBV28 once CASSRRDIQYYEQYF TGTGCCAGCAGTCGCCGGGACATCCAATACTACGAGCAGTACTTC
TRBJ2-5 NA TRBV5-6 NA CASSWTGQETQYF TGTGCCAGCAGCTGGACTGGTCAAGAGACCCAGTACTTC
TRBJ2-7 NA TRBV6-5 once CASSPETYEQYF TGTGCCAGCAGTCCAGAAACCTACGAGCAGTACTTC
TRBJ2-7 NA TRBV27 medium-sized CASSLYGSRYEQYF TGTGCCAGCAGTTTATACGGGAGTCGCTACGAGCAGTACTTC
TRBJ2-1 NA TRBV11-2 NA CASSLGWGAEQFF TGTGCCAGCAGCTTAGGGTGGGGGGCTGAGCAGTTCTTC
TRBJ1-2 TRBD1 TRBV29-1 NA CSVVGTGDHGYTF TGCAGCGTTGTGGGGACAGGGGATCATGGCTACACCTTC
TRBJ2-7 NA TRBV29-1 few CSVEGTGSGPYEQYF TGCAGCGTTGAAGGCACAGGGTCTGGTCCCTACGAGCAGTACTTC
TRBJ1-1 NA TRBV19 many CASSAHREFSTEAFF TGTGCCAGTAGTGCTCACAGGGAGTTTAGTACTGAAGCTTTCTTT
TRBJ2-2 TRBD2 TRBV6-1 NA CASSGQSGRAAGELFF TGTGCCAGCAGTGGACAAAGCGGGAGGGCCGCCGGGGAGCTGTTTTTT
TRBJ1-2 NA TRBV7-3 once CASSQQQGIDYGYTF TGCGCCAGCAGCCAGCAACAGGGTATCGACTATGGCTACACCTTC
TRBJ2-7 NA TRBV29-1 NA CSTKAGGGEQYF TGCAGCACGAAGGCAGGGGGGGGCGAGCAGTACTTC
TRBJ2-1 TRBD2 TRBV5-4 few CASSGLADNEQFF TGTGCCAGCAGCGGACTAGCGGACAATGAGCAGTTCTTC
TRBJ2-7 TRBD2 TRBV30 NA CAWSVTSGYEQYF TGTGCCTGGAGCGTAACTAGCGGCTACGAGCAGTACTTC
TRBJ1-1 TRBD1 TRBV4-1 many CASSQGWDREAFF TGCGCCAGCAGCCAAGGGTGGGACAGGGAAGCTTTCTTT
TRBJ2-7 NA TRBV6-5 few CASSYAGSYEQYF TGTGCCAGCAGTTACGCCGGCTCCTACGAGCAGTACTTC
TRBJ1-1 NA TRBV6-5 NA CACSYSGRNTEAFF TGTGCCTGCAGTTACTCAGGCAGAAACACTGAAGCTTTCTTT
TRBJ2-7 NA TRBV9 few CASSVGQVPLYEQYF TGTGCCAGCAGCGTAGGACAGGTACCACTCTACGAGCAGTACTTC
TRBJ1-5 NA TRBV19 few CASRRNDYSNQPQHF TGTGCCAGTAGGAGAAACGATTATAGCAATCAGCCCCAGCATTTT
TRBJ2-7 TRBD1 TRBV6-7 NA CASSPDRGLSEQYF TGTGCCAGCAGCCCGGACAGGGGGCTGAGCGAGCAGTACTTC
TRBJ2-2 NA TRBV6-1 NA CASTGREFTGELFF TGTGCCAGCACCGGACGGGAATTCACCGGGGAGCTGTTTTTT
TRBJ2-7 NA TRBV7-9 medium-sized CASSWELDEQYF TGTGCCAGCAGCTGGGAACTCGACGAGCAGTACTTC
TRBJ1-5 NA TRBV7-5 NA CVRSFRGRGPQHF TGTGTCAGAAGCTTCCGGGGGAGAGGGCCCCAGCATTTT
TRBJ1-5 NA TRBV7-8 few CASSLWESTYQPQHF TGTGCCAGCAGCTTGTGGGAGAGTACCTACCAGCCCCAGCATTTT
TRBJ1-1 NA TRBV19 medium-sized CASSIGGRMNTEAFF TGTGCCAGTAGTATAGGCGGCAGGATGAACACTGAAGCTTTCTTT
TRBJ2-7 NA TRBV6-1 NA CASIRGTHLYEQYF TGTGCCAGCATCCGCGGGACTCATCTCTACGAGCAGTACTTC
TRBJ2-3 NA TRBV7-9 NA CASSLAVATDTQYF TGTGCCAGCAGCTTAGCTGTAGCCACAGATACGCAGTATTTT
TRBJ1-3 NA TRBV6-1 few CASRAREYSGNTIYF TGTGCCAGCAGGGCCAGAGAGTACTCTGGAAACACCATATATTTT